Shown below are 29 T cell receptor beta chains from a single sample sequenced in a study of blood T cell repertoires in COVID-19 (dated by TCRdb to 2020 to 2021). The library was obtained by the immunoSEQ multiplex PCR assay. Drawn from immuneACCESS, this table holds only the in-frame rearrangements with V and J called that TCRdb kept. Clones are partly lost; checked studies trace under half to an unresolved V gene and leave the rest unexplained. The sample data list roughly 97,000 clones, and 75% to 85% of these were observed just once. The top ten hold 4% to 6% of the sample. Sequences were obtained from peripheral blood. The receptors stem from a man aged 60 to 69 with acute or convalescent COVID-19.

This clone has more than one count but fewer than ten. This chain uses TRBV5-5 with TRBJ2-2; D not resolved. The germline CDR1 and CDR2 sequences are SGHKS and YYEKEE (reference sequence). This CDR3 is built from 16 residues. V shed 1 base and J shed 0 bases, with 10 bases lying between them. Written as DNA, the CDR3 is TGTGCCAGCAGCTTGCAAGCAGGCGCGAACACCGGGGAGCTGTTTTTT. Protein: CASSLQAGANTGELFF.

The rearrangement joins TRBV19 to TRBJ1-6; D ambiguous. Looked up from germline, CDR1 is LNHDA and CDR2 is SQIVND (reference sequence). This CDR3 is 13 amino acids long. With 2 bases removed from V and 8 bases from J, the gap between germline ends came to 7 bases. This CDR3 reads CASSIRGDSPLHF. The CDR3 region has the DNA TGTGCCAGTAGTATACGGGGAGATTCACCCCTCCACTTT.

Notes on this clone: The sample has other DNA sequences that encode this CDR3 too. Written as DNA, the CDR3 is TGTGCCAGCTCCCCTGGACAGGTTGGCACAGATACGCAGTATTTT. Its protein product is CASSPGQVGTDTQYF. The chain links TRBV18 to TRBJ2-3; 7 positions match TRBD1. CDR3 size: 15 residues. With V trimmed by 6 bases and J by 1 base, 7 bases remained unmatched. The germline CDR1 and CDR2 sequences are KGHSH and LQKENI.

A single count supports this clone. Other nucleotide sequences from this sample produce the same CDR3. The chain joins TRBV18 to TRBJ2-7; D is perhaps TRBD1 (6 bases). There are 13 residues in the CDR3. Trimming cost V 4 bases and J 1 base, with 8 bases left between them. Germline lookup yields CDR1 KGHSH and CDR2 LQKENI. In DNA, the CDR3 is TGTGCCAGCTCACAAGGACAGTCCTACGAGCAGTACTTC. Translated: CASSQGQSYEQYF.

The chain links TRBV5-1 to TRBJ2-3; 9 nucleotides align to TRBD2. Germline V gene sequence: CDR1 SGHRS, CDR2 YFSETQ. V trimming: 1 base; J trimming: 4 bases; junction bases outside the gene matches: 10. CDR3 length: 17 residues. CDR3 protein: CASSLRSSGATADTQYF. CDR3 sequence (DNA): TGCGCCAGCAGCTTGCGCTCTAGCGGGGCTACCGCAGATACGCAGTATTTT.

This chain links TRBV7-2 with TRBJ1-6; D is undetermined. The CDR3 length is 15 residues. Germline lookup yields CDR1 SGHTA and CDR2 FQGNSA. Deletions cut 2 bases from V and 0 bases from J, with 5 bases between. CDR3 region: CASSLLSSYNSPLHF. Here the CDR3 DNA reads TGTGCCAGCAGCTTACTAAGCTCCTATAATTCACCCCTCCACTTT.

The chain recombines TRBV5-1 with TRBJ2-1, with 10 positions matching TRBD2. This CDR3 is built from 14 residues. V dropped 6 bases and J dropped 3; count of bases not matched to a gene: 3. Germline V CDR1 and CDR2: SGHRS, YFSETQ. DNA of the CDR3: TGCGCCAGCACCTTAGCGGGAGGCTACAATGAGCAGTTCTTC. Its translation is CASTLAGGYNEQFF.

The chain's CDR3 is CASSGTGGGNTEAFF. The CDR3 DNA sequence: TGTGCCAGTAGTGGTACAGGGGGCGGTAACACTGAAGCTTTCTTT. This chain links TRBV19 with TRBJ1-1; 9 bases map to TRBD1. The V gene end was trimmed by 5 bases and the J gene end by 2 bases; junction bases not matched to a gene: 6. The CDR3 is made up of 15 amino acids. Germline V CDR1 and CDR2: LNHDA, SQIVND (reference sequence).

This chain connects TRBV5-6 to TRBJ2-5; D call uncertain. Trimming pared 4 bases from V and 4 bases from J, leaving 11 bases between. The CDR3 length is 13 residues. Germline-derived CDR1 and CDR2 are SGHDT and YYEEEE. CDR3 sequence (DNA): TGTGCCAGCAGCGTGCTAAGTCGAGAGACCCAGTACTTC. As protein: CASSVLSRETQYF.

The genes are TRBV11-2 and TRBJ1-1; 9 bases are shared with TRBD1. Per the germline V gene, CDR1 is SGHAT and CDR2 is FQNNGV. The CDR3 is 16 amino acids. V shed 4 bases, J shed 1 base, and the junction held 7 bases outside the gene matches. CDR3 sequence: CASSYRTGVQNTEAFF. The CDR3 bases are TGTGCCAGCAGCTATAGGACAGGGGTTCAGAACACTGAAGCTTTCTTT.

This clone has only one observation. This chain connects TRBV7-3 to TRBJ2-3; 7 nucleotides match TRBD2. The germline gives CDR1 SGHTA, CDR2 FQGTGA. V lost 1 base, J lost 3 bases, and 13 bases stayed unmatched. The CDR3 totals 18 residues. DNA for the CDR3: TGTGCCAGCAGCTTAAGAGCTTCAGCGGGAAGGAGGACAGATACGCAGTATTTT. Its translation is CASSLRASAGRRTDTQYF.

The chain joins TRBV7-2 to TRBJ2-2; D remains ambiguous. Germline assignment: CDR1 SGHTA and CDR2 FQGNSA. V shed 0 bases and J shed 6 bases, with 11 bases lying between them. This CDR3 comprises 15 residues. CDR3 region: CASSLALAVAGELFF. The CDR3 bases are TGTGCCAGCAGCTTAGCGTTGGCAGTTGCCGGGGAGCTGTTTTTT.

The chain employs TRBV6-4 and TRBJ2-3; D remains unclear. Germline V lookup: CDR1 MRHNA, CDR2 SNTAGT. The V end lost 5 bases, the J end lost 5 bases, and 5 bases lay between the germline ends. This CDR3 comprises 11 residues. The CDR3 spells CASSTGDTQYF. In DNA, the CDR3 is TGTGCCAGCAGTACCGGAGATACGCAGTATTTT.

This clone was observed a few times. This chain joins TRBV6-2 or TRBV6-3 and TRBJ2-5; 7 bases align to TRBD2. V was pared by 2 bases and J by 2 bases, with 5 bases of the junction left unmatched. CDR1 is MNHEY and CDR2 is SVGEGT in the germline V gene. This CDR3 is 15 amino acids long. CDR3 coding DNA: TGTGCCAGCAGTTACGATTCTAGCGGACAAGAGACCCAGTACTTC. Its protein is CASSYDSSGQETQYF.

The chain carries TRBV10-3 and TRBJ2-3; tentative D call: TRBD1 (6 bases). This CDR3 has 14 residues. V was pared by 1 base and J by 2 bases, with 7 bases between. Germline lookup yields CDR1 ENHRY and CDR2 SYGVKD. CDR3 sequence (DNA): TGTGCCATCAGTGAGTGGGACACCACAGATACGCAGTATTTT. Protein sequence: CAISEWDTTDTQYF.

This clone was observed a single time. The chain is built from TRBV19 and TRBJ2-1; 8 bases fit TRBD1. The V gene end was trimmed by 3 bases and the J gene end by 3 bases; junction bases not matched to a gene: 7. Germline V CDR1 and CDR2: LNHDA, SQIVND (reference sequence). The CDR3 consists of 16 residues. In nucleotides, the CDR3 is TGTGCCAGTAGTATGGCTACAGGGGGAAGCTACAATGAGCAGTTCTTC. Its translation is CASSMATGGSYNEQFF.

This rearrangement joins TRBV11-3 to TRBJ2-3; 7 nucleotides line up with TRBD2. The V gene end was trimmed by 4 bases and the J gene end by 4 bases; junction bases not matched to a gene: 8. CDR3 size: 15 residues. Germline CDR1 is SGHNT and CDR2 is YENEEA. The CDR3 DNA reads TGTGCCAGCAGCTCCGGACTAGACTGGGCAGATACGCAGTATTTT. Encoded protein: CASSSGLDWADTQYF.

The chain joins TRBV5-4 to TRBJ2-5; 11 nucleotides agree with TRBD1. The CDR3 covers 15 residues. Germline loops: CDR1 SGHNT, CDR2 YYREEE (reference sequence). The V gene end was trimmed by 2 bases and the J gene end by 4 bases; junction bases not matched to a gene: 4. Written as DNA, the CDR3 is TGTGCCAGCAGCTTAGCCGGGACAGGGGGAGAGACCCAGTACTTC. Its translation is CASSLAGTGGETQYF.

The chain has TRBV5-1 and TRBJ2-3, with no clear D. Germline CDR1 SGHRS, CDR2 YFSETQ. CDR3 length: 13 amino acids. The V gene lost 3 bases and the J gene lost 1 base, with 6 bases spanning the gap. This CDR3 reads CASSWQGTDTQYF. CDR3 DNA sequence: TGCGCCAGCAGCTGGCAGGGCACAGATACGCAGTATTTT.

J is TRBJ2-1 and V is TRBV6-2 or TRBV6-3, with D maybe TRBD2 (6 bases). V shed 6 bases and J shed 2 bases, with 17 bases lying between them. The germline CDR1 and CDR2 sequences are MNHEY and SVGEGT. CDR3 length equals 16 residues. CDR3 sequence (DNA): TGTGCCAGCAGCCCTACTAGGCGGGGCGCCTACAATGAGCAGTTCTTC. It specifies CASSPTRRGAYNEQFF.

The chain is built from TRBV6-5 and TRBJ2-1, with D maybe TRBD1 (5 bases). CDR1 and CDR2 from the germline V gene are MNHEY and SVGAGI. V lost 2 bases and J lost 0, with 8 bases in between. The CDR3 spans 15 residues. CDR3 sequence reads: CASSYGQGSYNEQFF. CDR3 DNA sequence: TGTGCCAGCAGTTACGGGCAGGGCTCCTACAATGAGCAGTTCTTC.

This clone was observed once. The CDR3 DNA is TGCGCCAGCAGCCAAACGACAGGGGGGACCTACGAGCAGTACTTC. Amino acid sequence: CASSQTTGGTYEQYF. V is TRBV4-1 and J is TRBJ2-7; TRBD1 aligns across 9 bases. The J segment lost 2 bases and the V segment lost 2 bases, leaving 4 bases of the junction unmatched. The CDR3 loop spans 15 amino acids. Germline V gives CDR1 MGHRA, CDR2 YSYEKL.

V is TRBV27 and J is TRBJ2-7, with D hard to call. The length of the CDR3 is 16 residues. CDR1 MNHEY and CDR2 SMNVEV come from the germline V gene (reference sequence). V was trimmed by 3 bases and J by 0 bases, leaving 15 bases between them. The CDR3 DNA follows: TGTGCCAGCAGTTTCTCCAGGCACGTAGTCTCCTACGAGCAGTACTTC. Its translation: CASSFSRHVVSYEQYF.

The chain recombines TRBV3-1 (or the pseudogene TRBV3-2) with TRBJ1-6; TRBD1 aligns across 7 bases. There are 17 residues in the CDR3. V trimming: 7 bases; J trimming: 10 bases; junction bases outside the gene matches: 19. Germline assignment: CDR1 LGHDT and CDR2 YNNKEL (reference sequence). CDR3 nucleotides: TGTGCCAGCACCCATAAGGGGGCAGGTTCGTCGTACTCACCCCTCCACTTT. Protein: CASTHKGAGSSYSPLHF.

This sequence joins TRBV18 and TRBJ2-1, with 9 nucleotides matching TRBD1. The length of the CDR3 is 16 residues. V was pared by 0 bases and J by 7 bases, with 7 bases of the junction left unmatched. Per germline, CDR1 KGHSH and CDR2 LQKENI. CDR3 sequence reads: CASSPPNGTGLNEQFF. CDR3 nucleotides: TGTGCCAGCTCACCACCCAATGGGACAGGGTTGAATGAGCAGTTCTTC.

This sequence joins TRBV15 and TRBJ1-1; no definite D call. The CDR3 has 16 amino acids. The germline V gene has CDR1 LNHNV and CDR2 YYDKDF (reference sequence). Trimming shortened V by 1 base and J by 4 bases, and 16 bases separated the two germline ends. This chain's CDR3 is CATSRARGGRGTEAFF. CDR3 DNA sequence: TGTGCCACCAGCAGAGCACGGGGAGGGCGAGGCACTGAAGCTTTCTTT.

V and J are TRBV7-9 and TRBJ1-6; D not certain. The CDR3 spans 14 residues. V dropped 0 bases and J dropped 4 bases, with 4 bases sitting between them. Germline V gene sequence: CDR1 SEHNR, CDR2 FQNEAQ (reference sequence). CDR3 sequence (DNA): TGTGCCAGCAGCTTAGCTATTTATAATTCACCCCTCCACTTT. Translation gives CASSLAIYNSPLHF.

This clone has only one observation. The V call is TRBV9, the J call TRBJ2-1; TRBD1 matches at 7 bases. J lost 7 bases, V lost 4 bases, and 5 bases had no gene match. Germline V gene lookup returns CDR1 SGDLS and CDR2 YYNGEE. This CDR3 is 13 amino acids long. Here the CDR3 reads CASSNRGGNEQFF. The CDR3 nucleotides are TGTGCCAGCAGCAACAGGGGTGGTAATGAGCAGTTCTTC.

The chain couples TRBV7-6 to TRBJ1-6; 7 bases are shared with TRBD1. Germline values: CDR1 SGHVS, CDR2 FNYEAQ. The CDR3 length is 14 residues. J was trimmed by 5 bases and V by 6 bases; bases with no gene match: 4. CDR3 in DNA: TGTGCCAGCAGATGGGACAGTCATAATTCACCCCTCCACTTT. Translated, it gives CASRWDSHNSPLHF.